The T cell receptor beta chain described here comes from a study of siplizumab effects on memory and regulatory T cells. Broader study findings: Naive T cells appeared more varied than memory cells and looked like key alloresponse contributors. Siplizumab significantly decreased alloreactive sequences from unstimulated CD4+ memory cells.

Per individual sample, 85,000 to 100,000 TCR templates were assayed. Sequenced by immunoSEQ multiplex PCR; TCRdb stores in-frame clones only, minus some. The sample shows roughly 50,000 clones, roughly 87% of them seen only once. Details on this clone: Its antigen is unidentified. The germline gene is not matched at one end of the junction; a read error may be the cause.

The CDR3 runs to 12 residues. Germline CDR1 is SGHAT and CDR2 is FQNNGV. The chain couples TRBV11-2 to TRBJ1-1, with unresolved D. This receptor was obtained from a human donor in good health. Material for sequencing was naive CD8+ T cells sorted from blood. CDR3 bases: TGTGCCGGCAGCTTAGTCTCTCCTGAAGCTTTCTTT. Protein product: CAGSLVSPEAFF. The full variable domain, rest sourced from reference TRBV11-2 and TRBJ1-1, is EAGVAQSPRYKIIEKRQSVAFWCNPISGHATLYWYQQILGQGPKLLIQFQNNGVVDDSQLPKDRFSAERLKGVDSTLKIQPAKLEDSAVYLCAGSLVSPEAFFGQGTRLTVV.